This T cell receptor beta chain was captured in a study of T cell responses to AZD1222 COVID-19 vaccine. Study background: Pooling of second doses given at about 4 or about 12 weeks was done.

Profiling relied on immunoSEQ multiplex PCR, and the TCRdb table lists in-frame clones only, not all of them. The sample holds 100,000 to 150,000 clones, roughly 91% seen once. V lost 3 bases, J lost 7 bases, and 3 bases stayed unmatched. The CDR3 sequence is 14 residues long. Germline-derived CDR1 and CDR2 are SGHDT and YYEEEE. Broader study findings: Clonal diversity was possibly underestimated, and white British individuals and females predominated among donors. The study found vaccine-associated CD4 TCRs spanning spike, dominant at 160-218 and 743-854.

Notes on this clone: No antigen is known for it.

This chain links TRBV5-6 with TRBJ1-5; 11 bases align to TRBD1. Sample: peripheral blood, taken on day 0 of AZD1222 vaccination. The sequence was collected from an adult in good health. The CDR3 protein is CASSWGTGGQPQHF. The CDR3 bases are TGTGCCAGCAGCTGGGGGACAGGGGGGCAGCCCCAGCATTTT.